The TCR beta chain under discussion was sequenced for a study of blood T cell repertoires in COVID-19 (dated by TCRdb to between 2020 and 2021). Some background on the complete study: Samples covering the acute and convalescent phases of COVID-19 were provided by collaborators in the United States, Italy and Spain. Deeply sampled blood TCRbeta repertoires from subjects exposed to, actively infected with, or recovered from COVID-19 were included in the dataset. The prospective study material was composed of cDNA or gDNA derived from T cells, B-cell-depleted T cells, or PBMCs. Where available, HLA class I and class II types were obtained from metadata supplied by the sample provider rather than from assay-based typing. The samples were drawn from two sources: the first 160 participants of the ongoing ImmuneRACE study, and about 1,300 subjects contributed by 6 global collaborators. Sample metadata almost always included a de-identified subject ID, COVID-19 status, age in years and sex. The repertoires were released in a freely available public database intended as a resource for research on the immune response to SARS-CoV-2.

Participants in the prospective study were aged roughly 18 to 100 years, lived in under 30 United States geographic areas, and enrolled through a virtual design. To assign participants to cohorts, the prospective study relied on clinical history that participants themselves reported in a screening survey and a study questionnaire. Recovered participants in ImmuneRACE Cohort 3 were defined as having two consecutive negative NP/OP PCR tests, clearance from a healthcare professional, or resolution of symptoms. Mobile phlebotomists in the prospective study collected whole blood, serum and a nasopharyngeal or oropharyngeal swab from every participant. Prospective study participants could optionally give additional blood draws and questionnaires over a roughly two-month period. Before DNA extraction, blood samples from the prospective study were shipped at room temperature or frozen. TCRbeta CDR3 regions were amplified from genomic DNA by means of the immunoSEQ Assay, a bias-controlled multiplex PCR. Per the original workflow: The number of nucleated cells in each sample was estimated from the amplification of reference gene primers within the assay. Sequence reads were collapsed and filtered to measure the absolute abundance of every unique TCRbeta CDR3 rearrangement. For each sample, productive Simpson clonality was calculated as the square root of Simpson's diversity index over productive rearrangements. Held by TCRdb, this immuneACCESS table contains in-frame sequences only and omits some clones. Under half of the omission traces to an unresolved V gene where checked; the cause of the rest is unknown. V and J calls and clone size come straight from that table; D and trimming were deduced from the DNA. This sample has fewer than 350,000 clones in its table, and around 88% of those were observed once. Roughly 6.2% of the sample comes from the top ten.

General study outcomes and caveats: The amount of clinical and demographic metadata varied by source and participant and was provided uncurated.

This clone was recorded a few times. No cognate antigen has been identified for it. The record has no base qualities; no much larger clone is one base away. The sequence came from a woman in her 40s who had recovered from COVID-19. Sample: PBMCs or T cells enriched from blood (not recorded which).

The CDR3 region has the sequence CASSPQTGVGYGYTF. In nucleotides, the sequence is TGTGCCAGCAGTCCACAGACAGGGGTAGGCTATGGCTACACCTTC. Here the chain combines TRBV28 and TRBJ1-2; TRBD1 matches 8 bases in the middle. CDR1 and CDR2, per the germline V gene, are MDHEN and SYDVKM. The CDR3 numbers 15 residues from cysteine through phenylalanine. This entry keeps only the CDR3 DNA: 45 bases, framed from base 1. The V end gives up 5 bases and the J end 4 bases, leaving 9 bases in the junction not matched to a gene.